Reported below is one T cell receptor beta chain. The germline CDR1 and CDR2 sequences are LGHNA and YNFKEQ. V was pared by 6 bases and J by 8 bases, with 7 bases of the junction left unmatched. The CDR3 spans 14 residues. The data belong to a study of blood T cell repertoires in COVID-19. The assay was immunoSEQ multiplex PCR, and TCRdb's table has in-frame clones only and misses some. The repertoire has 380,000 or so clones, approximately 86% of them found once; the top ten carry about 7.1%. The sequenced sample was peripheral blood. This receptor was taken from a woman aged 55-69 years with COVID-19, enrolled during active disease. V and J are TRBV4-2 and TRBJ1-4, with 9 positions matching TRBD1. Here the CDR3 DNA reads TGTGCCAGCAGACTTGACAGGGGGATCGAAAAACTGTTTTTT. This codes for CASRLDRGIEKLFF.